The 32 T cell receptor beta chains presented below share a single source sample, sequenced in a study of CXCR3-negative and CXCR3-positive naive CD8 T cells. Antigens for these TCRs are unknown. Notes on the study in general: Against CXCR3-negative naive cells, CXCR3-positive naive cells showed more hydrophobic TRB CDR3s.

UMI-labeled TRB cDNA libraries were prepared by 5' RACE. For each CDR3 protein, TCRdb gives one entry from its re-call of the 5' RACE reads, without DNA. The sample data list just under 90,000 distinct CDR3 sequences. Specimen: naive CXCR3+ CD8+ T cells from blood. Subset meaning: CD45RO-CCR7+CD27+CD95- naive CD8+ T cells expressing CXCR3 (TNR3+). The receptor set was obtained from a human donor in good health. Some clones in this sample may be carry-over from other donors' samples.

This chain joins TRBV30 and TRBJ1-2. CDR1 GTSNPN and CDR2 SVGIG come from the germline V gene (reference sequence). This CDR3 comprises 16 residues. CDR3 sequence reads: CAWKGLPTKKGYGYTF.

CDR3 amino acids: CAWSAGTTGTNIQYF. The chain employs TRBV30 and TRBJ2-4; TCRdb designates TRBD1, a call that cannot be tested without DNA. The germline CDR1 and CDR2 sequences are GTSNPN and SVGIG (reference sequence). There are 15 residues in the CDR3.

V is TRBV7-9 and J is TRBJ2-1; TCRdb names TRBD1, which stays unverified in the absence of DNA. The CDR3 runs to 16 residues. The V gene's germline CDR1 is SEHNR and CDR2 FQNEAQ (reference sequence). The chain's CDR3 is CASSYRPQGRYNEQFF. The full variable domain, completed using reference TRBV7-9 and TRBJ2-1, is DTGVSQNPRHKITKRGQNVTFRCDPISEHNRLYWYRQTLGQGPEFLTYFQNEAQLEKSRLLSDRFSAERPKGSFSTLEIQRTEQGDSAMYLCASSYRPQGRYNEQFFGPGTRLTVL.

The J gene is TRBJ2-3, the V gene TRBV7-8; without DNA, the TCRdb call of TRBD1 cannot be checked. CDR3 size: 17 residues. Germline V gives CDR1 SGHVS, CDR2 FQNEAQ. The CDR3 sequence is CASSLVGTGTSTDTQYF.

The V gene is TRBV27, the J gene TRBJ2-1; TCRdb names TRBD2, which stays unverified in the absence of DNA. The CDR3 is 15 amino acids. CDR1 MNHEY and CDR2 SMNVEV come from the germline V gene (reference sequence). CDR3 amino acids: CASSSGPASYNEQFF.

V gene TRBV20-1 combines with J gene TRBJ2-7; TCRdb outputs TRBD1, but without DNA this stays unchecked. Per germline, CDR1 DFQATT and CDR2 SNEGSKA (reference sequence). This CDR3 spans 13 amino acids. CDR3 protein: CSARMDNSYEQYF.

The V call is TRBV13, the J call TRBJ2-1; there is no DNA to check the TCRdb D call of TRBD2. The germline gives CDR1 PRHDT, CDR2 FYEKMQ (reference sequence). The CDR3 spans 14 residues. The CDR3 is CASSQGLAGGIEFF.

The chain employs TRBV20-1 and TRBJ2-7; TCRdb outputs TRBD2, but without DNA this stays unchecked. Germline V gene sequence: CDR1 DFQATT, CDR2 SNEGSKA (reference sequence). This CDR3 has 14 amino acids. The CDR3 loop reads CSARGLAGSYEQYF.

The CDR3 protein is CSVDGGDSYNEQFF. V is TRBV29-1 and J is TRBJ2-1; the TCRdb call, TRBD1, lacks DNA for checking. In germline, CDR1 is SQVTM, CDR2 ANQGSEA. The CDR3 contains 14 residues.

The chain links TRBV28 to TRBJ2-7; as DNA is missing, the TRBD2 call by TCRdb cannot be tested. There are 14 residues in the CDR3. The V gene's germline CDR1 is MDHEN and CDR2 SYDVKM. Here the CDR3 reads CASSSPRSAYEQYF. Combining the CDR3 with reference TRBV28 and TRBJ2-7 gives the whole variable domain DVKVTQSSRYLVKRTGEKVFLECVQDMDHENMFWYRQDPGLGLRLIYFSYDVKMKEKGDIPEGYSVSREKKERFSLILESASTNQTSMYLCASSSPRSAYEQYFGPGTRLTVT.

The chain combines TRBV7-2 with TRBJ2-5; absent DNA, TCRdb's TRBD1 call cannot be checked. There are 16 residues in the CDR3. Germline values: CDR1 SGHTA, CDR2 FQGNSA. CDR3 sequence: CASSQINRQSSKTQYF.

The chain recombines TRBV20-1 with TRBJ2-2; TCRdb gives TRBD1 as the D gene, but with no DNA this cannot be confirmed. The germline V gene encodes CDR1 DFQATT and CDR2 SNEGSKA (reference sequence). This CDR3 spans 15 amino acids. This CDR3 is CSARSTGMDTGELFF.

The CDR3 loop reads CSARVGTANNEQFF. V is TRBV20-1 and J is TRBJ2-1. Germline-derived CDR1 and CDR2 are DFQATT and SNEGSKA (reference sequence). CDR3 length: 14 residues.

This sequence joins TRBV7-6 and TRBJ2-5; with no DNA, the TCRdb D assignment of TRBD1 cannot be verified. CDR1 is SGHVS, CDR2 FNYEAQ, per germline. This CDR3 region has 14 residues. The CDR3 is CASSLAQGVETQYF.

The chain couples TRBV7-8 to TRBJ2-1; checking the TCRdb D call of TRBD1 is not possible without DNA. The CDR3 totals 17 residues. Germline V gene lookup returns CDR1 SGHVS and CDR2 FQNEAQ. This CDR3 is CASSLAPGMFSYNEQFF.

The chain employs TRBV4-1 and TRBJ1-5; TCRdb's assignment of TRBD1 cannot be checked, as there is no DNA. The CDR3 has 15 residues. The germline gives CDR1 MGHRA, CDR2 YSYEKL. CDR3: CASSQGDRINQPQHF.

The chain uses TRBV4-3 and TRBJ2-1. Germline V lookup: CDR1 LGHNA, CDR2 YSLEER. This CDR3 is built from 16 residues. The CDR3 sequence is CASSQAIGAHYNEQFF.

CDR3 loop: CASSVGVQAIAFF. J is TRBJ1-1 and V is TRBV9. The CDR3 extends over 13 amino acids. CDR1 is SGDLS and CDR2 is YYNGEE in the germline V gene.

The chain joins TRBV7-8 to TRBJ2-7; TCRdb's D gene call, TRBD1, goes unchecked for lack of DNA. The CDR3 totals 15 residues. Germline values: CDR1 SGHVS, CDR2 FQNEAQ. This chain's CDR3 is CASSFEPGSDYEQYF.

The chain is built from TRBV25-1 and TRBJ2-7. Germline V gives CDR1 MGHDK, CDR2 SYGVNS. The CDR3 is 14 residues long. CDR3 region: CASSAGAGIVEQYF.

Here the CDR3 reads CASQHDSPYEQYF. This chain uses TRBV23-1 with TRBJ2-7. TRBV23-1 is an open reading frame, and its role is uncertain. The CDR3 extends over 13 amino acids.

V is TRBV4-1 and J is TRBJ2-7; as DNA is missing, the TRBD2 call by TCRdb cannot be tested. Germline CDR1 is MGHRA and CDR2 is YSYEKL. CDR3 size: 14 residues. CDR3 protein: CASSQASGVGEQYF.

V and J are TRBV19 and TRBJ1-1. The CDR3 contains 11 residues. The V gene's germline CDR1 is LNHDA and CDR2 SQIVND (reference sequence). The CDR3 protein is CASRANTEAFF.

The chain has TRBV6-5 and TRBJ2-7; TCRdb reports TRBD1, a call that lacks DNA to check it against. Germline V CDR1 and CDR2: MNHEY, SVGAGI. CDR3 size: 14 residues. CDR3 sequence reads: CASSSGLGSYEQYF.

The chain has TRBV29-1 and TRBJ2-3; TCRdb picks TRBD2, but there is no DNA to check that call. The CDR3 runs 15 residues. Germline lookup yields CDR1 SQVTM and CDR2 ANQGSEA. The CDR3 sequence is CSVEEGRGGTDTQYF.

This sequence joins TRBV7-3 and TRBJ2-7; without DNA, the TCRdb call of TRBD2 cannot be checked. Germline V gene data show CDR1 as SGHTA and CDR2 as FQGTGA. This CDR3 is built from 15 residues. CDR3 region: CASSPADSGRAEQYF.

The chain is built from TRBV25-1 and TRBJ2-2; the D gene TCRdb calls, TRBD1, cannot be checked with no DNA. The CDR3 runs 13 residues. Germline CDR1 MGHDK, CDR2 SYGVNS. CDR3 region: CASTWTGTGELFF.

This sequence joins TRBV28 and TRBJ2-7; TCRdb returns TRBD2, unconfirmable since there is no DNA. The germline V gene has CDR1 MDHEN and CDR2 SYDVKM. The CDR3 is 17 amino acids. The chain's CDR3 is CASSLWGPSGTLWEQYF.

The chain employs TRBV4-1 and TRBJ2-3; absent DNA, TCRdb's TRBD1 call cannot be checked. CDR3 size: 15 residues. Germline V CDR1 and CDR2: MGHRA, YSYEKL. CDR3 amino acids: CASSHGTGGIDTQYF.

This chain links TRBV7-2 with TRBJ2-3. The CDR3 contains 12 residues. CDR1 and CDR2 (germline): SGHTA, FQGNSA. This chain's CDR3 is CASRASTDTQYF.

The V and J genes are TRBV3-1 and TRBJ2-7. The CDR3 runs 13 residues. From germline, CDR1 is LGHDT and CDR2 YNNKEL (reference sequence). CDR3 sequence reads: CARTNPKGCEQYF.

V is TRBV5-4 and J is TRBJ2-7; TCRdb names TRBD1, which stays unverified in the absence of DNA. The CDR3 totals 14 residues. Germline values: CDR1 SGHNT, CDR2 YYREEE (reference sequence). The CDR3 here is CASSLGQLPYEQYF.